These 6 T cell receptor beta chains share one sample of origin, sequenced in a study of cytomegalovirus exposure and HLA in healthy donors. With 60 Vbeta and 13 Jbeta primers, the PCR was carried out. TCRdb keeps only in-frame clones here, not all; method: immunoSEQ multiplex PCR. The repertoire consists of fewer than 120,000 clones, with over 60% occurring once and the leading ten covering 2.5% to 3%. The sample taken for sequencing was PBMCs. Receptor source: a woman between 55 and 75 years old in good health and CMV-seropositive.

The gene calls are TRBV19 and TRBJ2-1; the D gene is possibly TRBD2 (6 bases). Trimming stripped 0 bases from V and 6 bases from J, with 9 bases between. CDR1 and CDR2 from the germline V gene are LNHDA and SQIVND (reference sequence). This CDR3 has 14 residues. CDR3 residues: CASSIEGTFNEQFF. In DNA, the CDR3 is TGTGCCAGTAGTATAGAGGGGACTTTCAATGAGCAGTTCTTC.

The V call is TRBV5-4, the J call TRBJ1-1, with TRBD1 as a possible D gene (6 bases). The germline gives CDR1 SGHNT, CDR2 YYREEE (reference sequence). V was pared by 2 bases and J by 1 base, with 9 bases between. The CDR3 covers 14 residues. The CDR3 spells CASSLQGKNTEAFF. The CDR3 coding sequence is TGTGCCAGCAGCTTACAGGGAAAGAACACTGAAGCTTTCTTT.

CDR3 residues: CASRGEDSSGRADRRNEQFF. The CDR3 nucleotides read TGCGCCAGCAGGGGAGAAGATTCAAGCGGGAGGGCCGATCGGCGCAATGAGCAGTTCTTC. The chain carries TRBV10-1 and TRBJ2-1; TRBD2 aligns across 10 bases. This CDR3 is built from 20 residues. The junction had 23 bases not matched to a gene; V was cut back by 6 bases and J by 6 bases. Germline V gene sequence: CDR1 WNHNN, CDR2 SYGVQD (reference sequence).

V and J are TRBV2 and TRBJ1-6; D is possibly TRBD1 (5 bases). The ends were cut back, 6 bases at V and 8 bases at J, with 11 bases in the middle. Germline V lookup: CDR1 SNHLY, CDR2 FYNNEI. The CDR3 consists of 13 residues. DNA for the CDR3: TGTGCCAGCAGGGGGGGTGTGGATTCACCCCTCCACTTT. Translated: CASRGGVDSPLHF.

The chain joins TRBV19 to TRBJ2-1; D not resolved. The CDR3 sequence is 15 residues long. CDR1 LNHDA and CDR2 SQIVND come from the germline V gene (reference sequence). Deletions cut 5 bases from V and 1 base from J, with 12 bases between. CDR3 DNA sequence: TGTGCCAGTAGTCTATCCATTAGTTCCTACAATGAGCAGTTCTTC. The encoded protein is CASSLSISSYNEQFF.

The gene calls are TRBV7-3 and TRBJ2-3; 11 nucleotides match TRBD2. Trimming cost V 4 bases and J 1 base; bases outside gene matches: 4. The CDR3 sequence is 16 residues long. From germline, CDR1 is SGHTA and CDR2 FQGTGA. CDR3 bases: TGTGCCAGCAGCTCCCATAGCGGGGGGGGCACAGATACGCAGTATTTT. As protein: CASSSHSGGGTDTQYF.